The TCR beta chain described here comes from a study of cytomegalovirus exposure and HLA in healthy donors. Background on the study: Later, an analysis reported that the approximately 120 validation repertoires had used the same platform as the approximately 680 first-cohort repertoires.

Concerning this clone: Its antigen is currently unknown.

The repertoire was sequenced with immunoSEQ multiplex PCR; TCRdb's copy has only in-frame clones and lacks some. The table lists some 330,000 clones, 75% to 90% of them singletons. Notes on the study in general: There were some public TCRs occurring in many donors, but most TCR sequences were rare.

Per germline, CDR1 ENHRY and CDR2 SYGVKD. Trimming left V 4 bases short and J 4 bases short, with 10 bases between. The CDR3 has 14 amino acids. The sequenced sample consisted of PBMCs. This receptor was identified in a woman under 30 in good health and CMV-seronegative. The chain is built from TRBV10-3 and TRBJ2-2; D call uncertain. CDR3 nucleotide sequence: TGTGCCATCAGTGCGTTTGACTTCACCGGGGAGCTGTTTTTT. Amino acids: CAISAFDFTGELFF.